The text below deals with one T cell receptor (beta chain). Antigen: not known. Trimming cost V 1 base and J 15 bases, with 19 bases left between them. The CDR3 contains 13 residues. Germline lookup yields CDR1 GTSNPN and CDR2 SVGIG (reference sequence). Data came from immunoSEQ multiplex PCR; TCRdb stores just in-frame clones and leaves some out. The table has about 680,000 clones, roughly 90% seen once. This entry belongs to a study of Ad26.COV2.S vaccination and SARS-CoV-2 variants. General study results and limits: Reportedly, spike-specific CD8+ and CD4+ T cell responses achieved substantial breadth once vaccination had taken place. The placebo group had lower spike-specific TCR breadth than the vaccine recipients did.

The treatment denotes: 15 to 20 received Ad26.COV2.S at low or high dose, single or two shots; about 5 received placebo; per-sample allocation not given. Each sample was drawn 63 days after the first injection (of vaccine or placebo). Based in Boston, the donor was an adult of 18-55 years. The study used a vaccine consisting of an Ad26 vector that expressed Wuhan-strain SARS-CoV-2 spike. The sample was peripheral blood, taken in a trial of Ad26.COV2.S vaccine versus placebo. This TCR was sampled from a person aged 18-65 years who received the Ad26.COV2.S COVID-19 vaccine or a placebo. The rearrangement links TRBV30 to TRBJ1-5, with D perhaps matching TRBD1 (5 bases). The DNA of the CDR3 is TGTGCCTGGAGTGAGACGGGACGCCAGCCTGGGCATTTT. It yields the protein CAWSETGRQPGHF.